This TCR beta chain was identified in a study of blood T cell repertoires in COVID-19 (dated by TCRdb to 2020 to 2021). Background on the whole study: Samples covering the acute and convalescent phases of COVID-19 were provided by collaborators in the United States, Italy and Spain. A freely available public database, intended as a resource for researchers studying the immune response to SARS-CoV-2, is where the repertoires were released. The material from the prospective study consisted of cDNA or gDNA derived from T cells, B-cell-depleted T cells, or PBMCs. Where HLA class I and class II types were available, the types were taken from metadata supplied by the sample provider, not from assay-based typing. The dataset comprised deeply sampled blood TCRbeta repertoires from subjects exposed to, actively infected with, or recovered from COVID-19. Sample metadata almost always included a de-identified subject ID, COVID-19 status, age in years and sex. The samples were drawn from the first 160 participants of the ongoing ImmuneRACE study and from 950 to 1,500 subjects provided by 6 global collaborators.

Collaborating institutions collected whole blood in K2EDTA tubes following their own protocols. For TCRbeta analysis, collaborator samples were shipped as frozen whole blood, as isolated PBMCs, or as DNA extracted from either sample type. In the case of this clone: What antigen it recognizes has not been identified. Base-call qualities are not available, and no considerably larger clone is one nucleotide away.

The immunoSEQ Assay, a bias-controlled multiplex PCR, was used to amplify TCRbeta CDR3 regions from genomic DNA. For the original study's pipeline: Within the assay, amplification of reference gene primers was used to estimate how many nucleated cells each sample contained. To quantify the absolute abundance of each unique TCRbeta CDR3 rearrangement, sequence reads were collapsed and filtered. For each sample, productive Simpson clonality was calculated as the square root of Simpson's diversity index across productive rearrangements. The immuneACCESS repertoire file appears here via TCRdb, limited to in-frame rearrangements. These files lack a portion of the clones; in checked studies, under half of the deficit traces to unresolved V genes, and the cause of the others is not known. V, J and clone size are taken as reported in that table, and D and trimming were inferred from the DNA itself. For this sample there are some 110,000 clones; less than 80% appear just once. The biggest ten clones account for around 2.3% of the sample.

What the research found in general, with its limitations: The amount of clinical and demographic metadata varied by source and participant and was provided uncurated.

Compared with germline, V lacks 5 bases and J lacks 5 bases; bases without a gene match: 7. Taken from the germline V gene, the CDR1 and CDR2 loops are SGHTA and FQGTGA. Including cysteine and phenylalanine, the CDR3 has 16 amino acids. Of all the DNA, just the CDR3 is kept, 48 bases in frame from base 1. The receptor comes from a man aged 50 or older with acute or convalescent COVID-19. Sequenced input: peripheral blood. The rearranged segments are TRBV7-3 and TRBJ2-2, with 11 bases aligning to TRBD2. The CDR3 in this case is CASSPTASGRTGELFF. DNA sequence: TGTGCCAGCAGCCCGACCGCTAGCGGGAGGACCGGGGAGCTGTTTTTT.